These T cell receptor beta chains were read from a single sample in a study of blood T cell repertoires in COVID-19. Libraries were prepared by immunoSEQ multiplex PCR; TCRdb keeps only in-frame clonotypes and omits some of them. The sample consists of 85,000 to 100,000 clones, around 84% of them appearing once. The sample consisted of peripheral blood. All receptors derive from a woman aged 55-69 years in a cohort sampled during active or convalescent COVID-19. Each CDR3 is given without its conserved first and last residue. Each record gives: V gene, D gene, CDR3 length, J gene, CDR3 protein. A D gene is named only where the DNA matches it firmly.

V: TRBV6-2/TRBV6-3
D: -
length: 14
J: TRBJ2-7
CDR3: ASSYRREAGLYEQY

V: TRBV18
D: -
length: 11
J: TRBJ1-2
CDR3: ASSPRQGYGYT

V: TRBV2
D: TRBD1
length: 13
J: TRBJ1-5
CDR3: ASRRQGDGNQPQH

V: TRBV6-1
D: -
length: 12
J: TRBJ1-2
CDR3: ASSEGTDNYGYT

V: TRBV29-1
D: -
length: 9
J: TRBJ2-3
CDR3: SDRTTDTQY

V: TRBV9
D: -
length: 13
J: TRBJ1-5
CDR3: ASSNGARDNQPQH

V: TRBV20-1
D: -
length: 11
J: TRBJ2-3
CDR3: SASGRSTDTQY

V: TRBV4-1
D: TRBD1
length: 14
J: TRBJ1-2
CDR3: ASSPFPGQGPYGYT

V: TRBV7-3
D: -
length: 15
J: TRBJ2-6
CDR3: ASSLSGSLSGANVLT

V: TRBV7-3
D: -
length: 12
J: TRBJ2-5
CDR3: ASSLGGRGETQY

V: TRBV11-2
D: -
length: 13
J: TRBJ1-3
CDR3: ASSFGGISGNTIY

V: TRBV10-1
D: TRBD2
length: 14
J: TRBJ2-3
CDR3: ASSETSGGLTDTQY

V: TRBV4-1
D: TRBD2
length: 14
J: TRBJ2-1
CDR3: ASSQEAAGALGEQF

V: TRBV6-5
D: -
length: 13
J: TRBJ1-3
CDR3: ASPPGGSPGNTIY

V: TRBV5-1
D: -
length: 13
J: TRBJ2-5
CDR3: ASSFDRGSQETQY

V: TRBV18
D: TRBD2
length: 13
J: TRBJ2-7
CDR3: ASSLPGLAGEEQY

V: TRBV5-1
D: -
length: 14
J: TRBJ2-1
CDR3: ASSLGGTGNYNEQF

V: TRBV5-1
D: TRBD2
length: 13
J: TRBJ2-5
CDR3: ASSHSGGYQETQY

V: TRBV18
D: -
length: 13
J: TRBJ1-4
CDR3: ASSPMSTLDEKLF

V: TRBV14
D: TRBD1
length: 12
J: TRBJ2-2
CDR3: ASSRLRGSGELF

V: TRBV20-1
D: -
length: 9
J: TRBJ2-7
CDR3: SGEEGYDQY

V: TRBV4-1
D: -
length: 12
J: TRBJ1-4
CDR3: ASSHPGSAEKLF

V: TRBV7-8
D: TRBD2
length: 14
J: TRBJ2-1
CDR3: ASSRLMGGGYNEQF

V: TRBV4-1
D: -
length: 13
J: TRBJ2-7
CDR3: ASSQDGTGRREQY

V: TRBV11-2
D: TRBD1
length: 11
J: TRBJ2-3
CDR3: ASSRQGADTQY

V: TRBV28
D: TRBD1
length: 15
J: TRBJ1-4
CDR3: ASTFLLPGQGGEKLF

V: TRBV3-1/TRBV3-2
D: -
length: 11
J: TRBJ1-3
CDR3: ASRQSSGNTIY

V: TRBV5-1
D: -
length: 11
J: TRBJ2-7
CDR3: ASSPGRGAEQY

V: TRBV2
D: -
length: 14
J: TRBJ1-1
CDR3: ASTWANPMLNTEAF

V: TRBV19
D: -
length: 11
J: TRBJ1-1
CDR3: ASSIVGGTEAF

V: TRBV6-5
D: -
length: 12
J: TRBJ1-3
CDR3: ASRKGGSGNTIY

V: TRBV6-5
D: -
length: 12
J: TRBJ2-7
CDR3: ASSYTRASYEQY

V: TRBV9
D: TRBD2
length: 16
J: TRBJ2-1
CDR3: ASSVFIEGLAEGNEQF

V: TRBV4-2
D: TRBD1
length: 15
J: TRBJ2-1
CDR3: ASSPAPPRDRDNEQF

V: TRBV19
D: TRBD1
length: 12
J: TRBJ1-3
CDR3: ASRPATGGNTIY

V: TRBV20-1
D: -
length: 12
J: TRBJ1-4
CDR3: SASWGGKNEKLF

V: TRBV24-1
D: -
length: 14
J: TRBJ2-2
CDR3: ATSDLKGQLTGELF

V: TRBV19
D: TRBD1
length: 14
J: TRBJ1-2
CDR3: ASKVSGTGLSHGYT

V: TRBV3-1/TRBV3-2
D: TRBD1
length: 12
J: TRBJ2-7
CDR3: ASSQQTGSYEQY

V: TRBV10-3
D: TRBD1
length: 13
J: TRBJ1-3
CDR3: AIRRGQTSGNTIY

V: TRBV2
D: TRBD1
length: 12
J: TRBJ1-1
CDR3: ASSEQGAGTEAF

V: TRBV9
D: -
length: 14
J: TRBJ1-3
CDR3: ASSVVDSISGNTIY

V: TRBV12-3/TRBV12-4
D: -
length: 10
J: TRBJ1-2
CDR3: ASRGGDYGYT

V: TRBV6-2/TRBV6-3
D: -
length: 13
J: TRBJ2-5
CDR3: ASSYRTQGKETQY

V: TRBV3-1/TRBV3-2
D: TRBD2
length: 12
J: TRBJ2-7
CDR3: ASSQSGAGYEQY

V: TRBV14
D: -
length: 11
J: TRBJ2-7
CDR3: ASSRDTTYEQY

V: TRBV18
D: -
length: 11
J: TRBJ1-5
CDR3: ASSGGRDQPQH

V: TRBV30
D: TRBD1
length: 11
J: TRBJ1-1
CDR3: AWRQGSGTEAF

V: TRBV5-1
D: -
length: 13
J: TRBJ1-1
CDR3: ASSLGTGMNTEAF

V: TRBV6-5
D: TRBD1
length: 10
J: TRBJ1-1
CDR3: ASIQGATEAF

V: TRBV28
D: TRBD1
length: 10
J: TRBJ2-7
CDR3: ASSFRQGEQY

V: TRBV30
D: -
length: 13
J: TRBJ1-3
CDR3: AWSARGASGNTIY

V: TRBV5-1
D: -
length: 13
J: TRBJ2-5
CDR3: ASSRGQGSWETQY

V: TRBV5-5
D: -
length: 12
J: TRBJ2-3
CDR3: ASSPEWGADTQY